This T cell receptor beta chain originates from a study of shared clonotypes between healthy human individuals. Turning to this clone: As yet, its antigen is unknown.

Terminally differentiated effector memory CD45RA+ cells were left out of the naive CD8 fraction, which was CD45RO-negative and positively selected for CCR7. Donors, without exception, were Caucasian adults residing in Nashville, Tennessee. Original handling: Junction-only immunoSEQ data arrived without quality scores, meaning filtering differed. Some clones are missing from TCRdb's copy, which holds only in-frame ones; the method was immunoSEQ multiplex PCR. That table furnishes V, J and clone size, whereas the DNA furnished D and trimming. This table holds about 2 million clones, around 96% found once. Study-wide points: Naive subsets generally exceeded memory subsets in estimated richness.

Trimming shortened V by 4 bases and J by 3 bases, and 11 bases separated the two germline ends. CDR1 is SGDLS and CDR2 is YYNGEE in the germline V gene. This CDR3 spans 14 amino acids. This clonotype was sampled from a man younger than 30 in good health. The chain carries TRBV9 and TRBJ1-3; no clear D. Sequencing was performed on naive CD8+ T cells sorted from blood. Here the CDR3 reads CASSPPLDGNTIYF. The CDR3 DNA reads as TGTGCCAGCAGCCCACCGCTCGATGGAAACACCATATATTTT.